These 12 T cell receptor beta chains were sequenced from one sample in a study of Tregs in tolerant kidney transplant recipients. Sequenced by immunoSEQ multiplex PCR; TCRdb stores in-frame clones only, minus some. The sample has approximately 260,000 clones, about four fifths seen once. The sequencing sample was made of CD4+ T cells from blood. The receptor set was obtained from a human donor in good health.

The gene calls are TRBV9 and TRBJ1-2, with D hard to call. Trimming pared 0 bases from V and 1 base from J, leaving 10 bases between. Per the germline V gene, CDR1 is SGDLS and CDR2 is YYNGEE. This CDR3 region has 15 residues. CDR3 residues: CASSVGGLLNYGYTF. The CDR3 coding sequence is TGTGCCAGCAGCGTAGGCGGACTTCTTAACTATGGCTACACCTTC.

This chain joins TRBV18 and TRBJ2-7; 13 bases map to TRBD2. This CDR3 comprises 16 residues. CDR1 KGHSH and CDR2 LQKENI come from the germline V gene. The ends lost 3 bases at V and 3 bases at J; junction bases unmatched: 5. The CDR3 here is CASSPYTSGGDYEQYF. For the CDR3, the DNA is TGTGCCAGCTCACCTTATACTAGCGGGGGGGACTACGAGCAGTACTTC.

The J gene is TRBJ2-7, the V gene TRBV21-1; TRBD1 is the table's D call, not checked against the DNA. TRBV21-1 is a documented pseudogene. This CDR3 is 15 amino acids long. CDR3 sequence (DNA): TGTGCCAGCAGCCCTAAGAGCAGGGGGTCCTACGAGCAGTACTTC. Protein sequence: CASSPKSRGSYEQYF.

The chain has TRBV19 and TRBJ2-2; 9 nucleotides match TRBD1. CDR1 LNHDA and CDR2 SQIVND come from the germline V gene (reference sequence). Germline trimming cut 6 bases from V and 6 bases from J; bases unmatched to any gene: 5. The CDR3 spans 14 residues. CDR3 loop: CASRKGQGSGELFF. The CDR3 DNA reads TGTGCCAGTAGAAAGGGACAGGGATCCGGGGAGCTGTTTTTT.

The chain combines TRBV27 with TRBJ2-7; D unclear. This CDR3 is 12 amino acids long. CDR1 and CDR2 (germline): MNHEY, SMNVEV (reference sequence). V was clipped by 6 bases and J by 4 bases, with 10 bases between them. CDR3 sequence (DNA): TGTGCCAGCAGGGGCCTGGGATACGAGCAGTACTTC. Its translation: CASRGLGYEQYF.

The rearrangement joins TRBV5-1 to TRBJ2-3; D remains unclear. The CDR3 consists of 11 residues. CDR1 is SGHRS, CDR2 YFSETQ, per germline. V lost 6 bases and J lost 2, with 4 bases in between. CDR3 amino acids: CASKTTDTQYF. In nucleotides, the CDR3 is TGCGCCAGCAAGACCACAGATACGCAGTATTTT.

Worth noting for this clone: One end of the junction does not line up with germline, which may come from a read error. This chain links TRBV7-7 with TRBJ2-2; D uncertain. CDR3 size: 18 residues. Germline CDR1 and CDR2: SSHAT and FNYEAQ (reference sequence). Here the CDR3 reads CASSPSRLRSPNTGELFF. The CDR3 DNA sequence: TGTGCTAGCAGCCCTTCTCGCCTGAGGAGCCCGAACACCGGGGAGCTGTTTTTT.

The chain has TRBV5-1 and TRBJ2-5, with 10 bases identical to TRBD1. The trim removed 5 bases at V and 4 bases at J, leaving 5 bases unmatched. Looked up from germline, CDR1 is SGHRS and CDR2 is YFSETQ. The CDR3 runs to 14 residues. The CDR3 reads CASRSTGGGETQYF. The DNA for the CDR3 is TGCGCCAGCAGGTCGACAGGGGGCGGAGAGACCCAGTACTTC.

The chain combines TRBV18 with TRBJ1-1; TRBD1 might be the D (6 bases). The V and J ends lost 2 bases and 1 base respectively, with 14 bases between them. Germline assignment: CDR1 KGHSH and CDR2 LQKENI. This CDR3 has 16 residues. CDR3: CASSPTATGQNTEAFF. The CDR3 region has the DNA TGTGCCAGCTCACCAACAGCGACAGGTCAGAACACTGAAGCTTTCTTT.

The genes are TRBV7-3 and TRBJ1-2; 8 bases match TRBD1. Looked up from germline, CDR1 is SGHTA and CDR2 is FQGTGA. After removal of 6 bases from V and 3 bases from J, the junction contained 3 bases not matched to a gene. The CDR3 covers 13 residues. CDR3 nucleotide sequence: TGTGCCAGCAGTTTGGGACAGGACTATGGCTACACCTTC. It yields the protein CASSLGQDYGYTF.

CDR3 sequence: CAWSSRPGRGGYGYTF. In DNA form, the CDR3 reads TGTGCCTGGAGTTCACGCCCAGGCAGGGGGGGTTATGGCTACACCTTC. The rearrangement joins TRBV30 to TRBJ1-2, with 7 bases lining up with TRBD1. The CDR3 is 16 amino acids. V lost 2 bases and J lost 5; bases outside the gene matches: 14. Germline V gene sequence: CDR1 GTSNPN, CDR2 SVGIG (reference sequence).

This clone was recorded only once. The V gene is TRBV30, the J gene TRBJ1-2; possible D gene TRBD1, 6 bases. The length of the CDR3 is 12 residues. The V end was cut by 2 bases, the J end by 5 bases, with 9 bases between. Germline V gives CDR1 GTSNPN, CDR2 SVGIG (reference sequence). In nucleotides, the CDR3 is TGTGCCTGGAGTCGCCAGGGGTATGGCTACACCTTC. As protein: CAWSRQGYGYTF.